The next 7 T cell receptor beta chains were all read from a single sample in a study of read filtering for tumor transcriptome and immune sequencing. Molecular barcoded adaptors covering alpha/delta and beta/gamma chains were used on roughly 400 ng RNA. TCRdb processed the reads anew with MiXCR; each CDR3 protein has one entry. The sample has 93,000 or so distinct CDR3 sequences, about 22% seen once. The sequenced sample consisted of a population of CD138-negative cells sorted from bone marrow. These receptors were taken from a donor over 35 with multiple myeloma.

This clonotype was recorded at least ten times. The rearrangement links TRBV11-2 to TRBJ2-7; D is ambiguous. The V gene lost 1 base and the J gene lost 4 bases, with 8 bases spanning the gap. Germline values: CDR1 SGHAT, CDR2 FQNNGV. This CDR3 comprises 13 residues. CDR3 bases: TGTGCCAGCAGCTTAGTGACAAAATACGAGCAGTACTTC. This codes for CASSLVTKYEQYF.

The chain has TRBV20-1 and TRBJ2-5, with 8 bases identical to TRBD2. CDR1 is DFQATT and CDR2 is SNEGSKA in the germline V gene (reference sequence). The junction had 4 bases not matched to a gene; V was cut back by 2 bases and J by 5 bases. The CDR3 totals 13 residues. CDR3 DNA sequence: TGCAGTGCTAGATTAGCGGGGCTGGAGACCCAGTACTTC. This codes for CSARLAGLETQYF.

This clonotype was detected ten times or more. The rearrangement uses TRBV11-2 and TRBJ2-2; no clear D gene. This CDR3 is built from 14 residues. V was pared by 5 bases and J by 2 bases, with 9 bases between. Germline V lookup: CDR1 SGHAT, CDR2 FQNNGV. The CDR3 is CASSHRRNTGELFF. Here the CDR3 DNA reads TGTGCCAGCAGCCACCGACGCAACACCGGGGAGCTGTTTTTT.

This clonotype was recorded many times. The rearrangement joins TRBV28 to TRBJ2-7; D could derive from TRBD1 or TRBD2 (5 bases each). The CDR3 is 14 residues long. V was pared by 4 bases and J by 3 bases, with 13 bases between. The germline gives CDR1 MDHEN, CDR2 SYDVKM. The CDR3 coding sequence is TGTGCCAGCAGTTCCCCCGGGACCATCTACGAGCAGTACTTC. Amino acid sequence: CASSSPGTIYEQYF.

This clonotype was counted many times. The chain recombines TRBV5-6 with TRBJ1-5; no clear D. The germline CDR1 and CDR2 sequences are SGHDT and YYEEEE. CDR3 length: 15 residues. V was shortened by 5 bases and J by 1 base, with 13 bases between the two germline ends. Here the CDR3 DNA reads TGTGCCAGCAGACATGGACCTGGGAGCAATCAGCCCCAGCATTTT. Its protein product is CASRHGPGSNQPQHF.

Many counts were recorded for this clonotype. This rearrangement joins TRBV12-3 or TRBV12-4 to TRBJ1-5, with D tentatively TRBD1 (6 bases). Deletions cut 5 bases from V and 2 bases from J, with 19 bases between. The CDR3 totals 17 residues. The CDR3 DNA is TGTGCCAGCAGTGCAGAGGACAGTTTAGGTGGCAATCAGCCCCAGCATTTT. It codes for CASSAEDSLGGNQPQHF.

A remark on this clonotype: A much larger clone differs from this one at a single base, so this may be a read error. V and J are TRBV5-1 and TRBJ2-7; D possibly matches TRBD1 or TRBD2 (5 bases each). The CDR3 covers 16 residues. Trimming cost V 0 bases and J 0 bases, with 13 bases left between them. Germline V lookup: CDR1 SGHRS, CDR2 YFSETQ. CDR3 bases: TGCGCCAGCAGCTTGGATGGGGACCCCGACTCCTACGAGCAGTACTTC. This encodes CASSLDGDPDSYEQYF. Full variable domain (outside the CDR3, taken from reference TRBV5-1 and TRBJ2-7): KAGVTQTPRYLIKTRGQQVTLSCSPISGHRSVSWYQQTPGQGLQFLFEYFSETQRNKGNFPGRFSGRQFSNSRSEMNVSTLELGDSALYLCASSLDGDPDSYEQYFGPGTRLTVT.